The rows below give T cell receptor beta chains drawn from one sample of a study of tumor and adjacent non-tumor tissue in lung cancer. TCRdb re-derived calls from the multiplex PCR reads in MiXCR, one entry per CDR3 protein. The repertoire has about 110,000 distinct CDR3 sequences, 62% of them found once; the top ten carry 15% to 20%. The sample consisted of distant non-tumor lung tissue. The origin of the receptors is a man aged 60 to 75 with non-small cell lung cancer. Each CDR3 is given with its conserved first and last residue. The D gene is left open where the match is weak. Some rows mark clone size as missing; the rest say once, few, many or name a class of expanded clone.

TRBV5-6,many,TRBJ2-5,NA,CASSLSGTYQETQYF,TGTGCCAGCAGCTTGTCCGGGACATACCAAGAGACCCAGTACTTC
TRBV11-1,NA,TRBJ1-1,NA,CVSSFSITEAFF,TGTGTCAGCAGCTTCAGCATCACTGAAGCTTTCTTT
TRBV4-3,large,TRBJ2-7,TRBD2,CASSQDQASGSYEQYF,TGCGCCAGCAGCCAAGATCAGGCTAGCGGGAGTTACGAGCAGTACTTC
TRBV6-2/TRBV6-3,once,TRBJ2-3,NA,CATSFKGEGTDTQYF,TGTGCCACCAGTTTCAAGGGGGAGGGCACAGATACGCAGTATTTT
TRBV12-3/TRBV12-4,NA,TRBJ2-2,NA,CASTQGGRTITRELFF,TGTGCCAGCACCCAAGGGGGGAGGACAATCACCAGGGAGCTGTTTTTT
TRBV28,many,TRBJ2-3,NA,CASSFVAGTDTQYF,TGTGCCAGCAGTTTCGTGGCGGGCACAGATACGCAGTATTTT
TRBV29-1,NA,TRBJ2-3,TRBD1,CSLAPKGADTQYF,TGCAGCCTTGCACCCAAGGGGGCAGACACGCAGTATTTT
TRBV28,NA,TRBJ2-5,NA,CASVSSGGPQETQYF,TGTGCCAGCGTCTCGTCAGGAGGCCCCCAAGAGACCCAGTACTTC
TRBV20-1,few,TRBJ2-5,NA,CSARGVPGTPQETQYF,TGCAGTGCCAGAGGTGTTCCCGGGACTCCCCAAGAGACCCAGTACTTC
TRBV19,NA,TRBJ1-1,NA,CASSIDPPQYRKAEAFF,TGTGCCAGTAGTATAGATCCGCCCCAGTATCGTAAGGCTGAAGCTTTCTTT
TRBV28,many,TRBJ2-7,TRBD2,CASRFTPGLAYEQYF,TGTGCCAGCAGATTCACTCCGGGACTAGCCTACGAGCAGTACTTC
TRBV6-1,NA,TRBJ1-5,NA,CVGSQDRAKQPQHF,TGTGTCGGCAGTCAGGACCGGGCAAAACAGCCCCAGCATTTT
TRBV6-1,NA,TRBJ2-7,NA,CASDSGFLTYYEQYF,TGTGCCAGCGACTCTGGGTTTTTAACCTACTACGAGCAGTATTTC
TRBV12-3/TRBV12-4,many,TRBJ2-6,NA,CASSPLSSGANVLTF,TGTGCCAGCAGTCCCCTATCGTCTGGGGCCAACGTCCTGACTTTC
TRBV6-6,NA,TRBJ2-7,TRBD2,CASGLSRDYGQYF,TGTGCCAGCGGTTTGTCGCGGGACTACGGGCAGTACTTC
TRBV29-1,NA,TRBJ2-5,TRBD2,CNVEYVAGDTQYF,TGCAACGTTGAATACGTTGCGGGAGATACCCAGTACTTC
TRBV5-4,many,TRBJ2-5,NA,CASSLKSTHQETQYF,TGTGCCAGCAGTCTCAAGAGTACGCACCAAGAGACCCAGTACTTC
TRBV11-3,NA,TRBJ2-6,NA,CASSKRNGTGANVLTF,TGTGCCAGCAGCAAAAGAAACGGGACGGGGGCCAACGTCCTGACTTTC
TRBV11-1,few,TRBJ2-7,NA,CVSNPRLGGSGSYEQYF,TGTGTCAGCAACCCCCGCCTGGGCGGATCCGGCTCCTACGAGCAGTACTTC
TRBV28,few,TRBJ2-7,NA,CASSNLNSYEQYF,TGTGCCAGCAGTAACCTCAACAGCTACGAGCAGTACTTC
TRBV5-4,NA,TRBJ2-2,NA,CASNFNTGASGELFF,TGTGCCAGCAACTTTAACACTGGAGCCTCAGGGGAGCTGTTTTTT
TRBV11-2,many,TRBJ1-1,NA,CASSLDVLRGLNTEAFF,TGTGCCAGCAGCTTAGATGTCCTCAGAGGCCTGAACACTGAAGCTTTCTTT
TRBV12-3/TRBV12-4,many,TRBJ1-1,NA,CASSFSGGSTEAFF,TGTGCCAGCAGTTTTTCGGGCGGGAGCACTGAAGCTTTCTTT
TRBV29-1,NA,TRBJ2-3,TRBD2,CSVAGGRSTCTQYF,TGCAGCGTTGCTGGCGGGAGGAGCACATGTACGCAGTATTTT
TRBV6-5,once,TRBJ2-2,TRBD2,CASSYLPAGRTRELSF,TGTGCCAGCAGTTACCTTCCAGCGGGGCGGACCAGGGAGCTGTCTTTT
TRBV12-3/TRBV12-4,NA,TRBJ2-7,NA,CASKTLGGGHEQYF,TGTGCCAGCAAAACTCTAGGGGGGGGGCACGAGCAGTACTTC
TRBV7-8,NA,TRBJ1-4,NA,CASRRDIGTEKLLF,TGTGCCAGCAGAAGGGACATTGGGACGGAAAAACTGTTGTTT
TRBV10-3,NA,TRBJ2-3,TRBD2,CATSDPGLAGGSTDTQYF,TGTGCCACCAGTGACCCCGGACTAGCGGGGGGGAGCACCGATACGCAGTATTTT
TRBV11-2,NA,TRBJ1-6,TRBD1,CASSLGTEYSPLHF,TGTGCTAGCAGCCTCGGGACAGAGTATTCACCCCTCCACTTT
TRBV29-1,NA,TRBJ2-7,NA,CNVGRSRAYGQYF,TGCAACGTTGGTCGCAGTAGAGCCTACGGGCAGTACTTC
TRBV6-2/TRBV6-3,NA,TRBJ2-1,NA,CTSIPGGTGNYNEQFF,TGTACCAGCATCCCGGGGGGCACAGGGAACTACAATGAGCAGTTCTTC
TRBV4-2,NA,TRBJ1-2,NA,CASSPSSGGANHGYTF,TGTGCCAGCAGCCCCAGTTCTGGGGGAGCGAACCATGGCTATACCTTC
TRBV20-1,NA,TRBJ2-7,NA,CSARDPGSSYEQYF,TGCAGTGCTAGAGATCCGGGAAGCTCCTACGAGCAGTACTTC
TRBV6-5,NA,TRBJ1-6,NA,CGAGADGLPLHF,TGTGGGGCGGGGGCTGATGGCTTACCCCTCCACTTT
TRBV20-1,NA,TRBJ2-1,NA,CSASGTPTDSYNEQFF,TGCAGTGCTAGTGGGACCCCGACGGACTCCTACAATGAGCAGTTCTTC
TRBV28,many,TRBJ1-2,TRBD1,CASSPTTGVGSGYTF,TGTGCCAGCAGTCCAACGACAGGGGTTGGTAGCGGCTACACCTTC
TRBV12-3/TRBV12-4,many,TRBJ1-5,TRBD1,CASSLRGGGGNQPQHF,TGTGCCAGCAGTTTACGAGGGGGCGGGGGCAATCAGCCCCAGCATTTT
TRBV29-1,NA,TRBJ2-2,NA,CSFEDSPNTGELFF,TGCAGCTTTGAAGACAGCCCGAACACCGGGGAGCTGTTTTTT
TRBV20-1,few,TRBJ1-2,TRBD1,CSANPKQGADGYTF,TGCAGTGCCAATCCAAAACAGGGGGCGGATGGCTACACCTTC
TRBV11-2,NA,TRBJ2-5,TRBD2,CAISPRISGVRETQYF,TGCGCCATCAGCCCCCGTATTAGCGGGGTGAGGGAGACCCAGTACTTC
TRBV20-1,NA,TRBJ1-2,NA,CTASPDYTF,TGCACTGCTAGTCCTGACTACACCTTC
TRBV11-2,once,TRBJ2-1,NA,CAGTLAGGRSGNEQFF,TGTGCCGGCACCTTAGCTGGTGGTAGGAGCGGCAATGAGCAGTTCTTC
TRBV6-5,NA,TRBJ2-3,NA,CASSRRETLRVDNLGSDTQYF,TGTGCCAGCAGCAGGCGCGAGACCCTTAGAGTCGATAACCTGGGGTCAGATACGCAGTATTTT
TRBV4-2,NA,TRBJ2-3,NA,CARSSTTVSTDTQYF,TGTGCCAGAAGCTCCACGACAGTCAGTACAGATACGCAGTATTTT
TRBV7-8,once,TRBJ2-1,TRBD2,CASSLEAGDFYNEQLF,TGTGCCAGTAGCTTAGAGGCGGGGGACTTTTACAATGAGCAGCTCTTC
TRBV6-5,NA,TRBJ2-7,TRBD1,CASRRDRDPSYEQHF,TGTGCCAGTAGGCGGGACAGGGACCCTTCCTACGAGCAGCACTTC
TRBV7-9,few,TRBJ2-7,TRBD1,CASSSPGTGPYEQYF,TGTGCCAGCAGCTCTCCCGGGACAGGGCCCTACGAGCAGTACTTC
TRBV30,few,TRBJ1-4,TRBD1,CASAGQGNEKLFF,TGTGCCTCGGCGGGACAGGGAAATGAAAAACTGTTTTTT
TRBV5-6,many,TRBJ1-1,NA,CASSLSPVVNTEAFF,TGTGCCAGCAGCTTGTCCCCAGTAGTGAACACTGAAGCTTTCTTT
TRBV6-5,NA,TRBJ2-3,NA,CASSYADTATQYF,TGTGCCAGCAGTTACGCGGACACAGCTACACAGTATTTT
TRBV6-5,NA,TRBJ2-7,TRBD2,CAILAGDSYEQYF,TGTGCCATCTTGGCGGGAGACTCCTACGAGCAGTACTTC
TRBV29-1,once,TRBJ1-2,TRBD1,CSFGGQPNYGYTF,TGCAGTTTTGGGGGACAGCCTAACTATGGCTACACCTTC